This T cell receptor (beta chain) was identified during a study of blood T cell repertoires in COVID-19 (dated by TCRdb to 2020 to 2021). About the investigation overall: Samples covering the acute and convalescent phases of COVID-19 were provided by collaborators in the United States, Italy and Spain. The prospective study material was composed of cDNA or gDNA derived from T cells, B-cell-depleted T cells, or PBMCs. Nearly every sample came with metadata listing a de-identified subject ID, COVID-19 status, age in years and sex. The repertoires were released in a freely available public database meant as a resource for research on the immune response to SARS-CoV-2. Subjects who had been exposed to COVID-19, were actively infected with it, or had recovered from it provided the deeply sampled blood TCRbeta repertoires that made up the dataset. HLA class I and class II types, where available, came from metadata supplied by the sample provider rather than from assay-based typing. The samples were drawn from the first 160 participants of the ongoing ImmuneRACE study and from under 1,500 subjects provided by 6 global collaborators.

Whole blood was collected in K2EDTA tubes by collaborating institutions according to the institutions' own protocols. For TCRbeta analysis, collaborator samples were shipped as frozen whole blood, as isolated PBMCs, or as DNA extracted from either sample type. Study-wide conclusions, independent of this receptor: How much clinical and demographic metadata was included differed by source and by participant, and the metadata was provided uncurated.

Note on this clone: Its antigen remains unidentified. The sample holds no much larger clone one base away, and base qualities are not on file.

The immunoSEQ Assay, a bias-controlled multiplex PCR, was used to amplify TCRbeta CDR3 regions from genomic DNA. The original methods were these. The number of nucleated cells in each sample was estimated from the amplification of reference gene primers within the assay. To quantify the absolute abundance of each unique TCRbeta CDR3 rearrangement, sequence reads were collapsed and filtered. Productive Simpson clonality was computed per sample as the square root of Simpson's diversity index over productive rearrangements. TCRdb provides this immuneACCESS table in a form limited to in-frame rearrangements. Some clones are lacking; in checked studies, under half of them reflect an unresolved V gene, and why the rest are absent is not known. V and J calls and clone size are as listed in that table; D and trimming were resolved from the DNA. For this sample there are under 150,000 clones; approximately 80% appear just once. The ten most abundant clones make up 1.9% of the sample.

This TCR derives from a man in his 70s with acute or convalescent COVID-19. Input material: peripheral blood.

The CDR3 protein: CATKTGENQPQHF. The bases are TGTGCCACTAAGACAGGGGAAAATCAGCCCCAGCATTTT. Recombination connected TRBV19 to TRBJ1-5; 8 of the junction bases match TRBD1. V has 10 bases trimmed and J has 4 bases trimmed; junction bases matching no gene number 6. CDR1 and CDR2 were assigned from the germline V gene (reference sequence) as LNHDA and SQIVND. Taken from cysteine to phenylalanine, the CDR3 has 13 residues. Kept here is only the CDR3 DNA, which spans 39 bases and is read in frame from base 1.